What follows describes a single T cell receptor beta chain. What it recognizes is unknown. Possible read error: a much larger clone is one base away. This specimen belongs to a study of blood T cells in healthy people across ages. Study results and caveats: It was held that diversity estimates obtained from one million T cells represented underestimates.

The CDR3 is 15 residues long. Per the germline V gene, CDR1 is ENHRY and CDR2 is SYGVKD. V was shortened by 5 bases and J by 13 bases, with 24 bases between the two germline ends. PCR was performed a second time for about 7 to 12 cycles using a sample-barcoded 5' primer and a J-beta primer mix. Paired-end reads containing CDR3 totaled no fewer than 2.5 million for each sample. One entry per CDR3 protein, called by TCRdb with MiXCR from the 5' RACE reads. The sample yields approximately 1,100,000 distinct CDR3 sequences, over 35% seen once. Researchers isolated at least 6.5 million PBMCs per sample. The sample was blood. The sequence was collected from an older woman in good health. The chain is built from TRBV10-3 and TRBJ2-1, with D perhaps TRBD2 (5 bases). CDR3 in amino acids: CAISKESSIGETQFF. CDR3 bases: TGTGCCATCAGTAAGGAGTCTAGCATCGGAGAGACCCAGTTCTTC.